These 15 T cell receptor beta chains share one sample of origin, sequenced in a study of shared clonotypes between healthy human individuals. Using immunoSEQ multiplex PCR, the repertoire was profiled, and TCRdb retains in-frame clones only, with some absent. The data contain about 470,000 clones, 75% to 85% of them singletons. Sequenced input: PBMCs. Receptors originate from a woman aged 40 to 50 in good health. Some clones in this sample may be carry-over from other donors' samples.

The rearrangement links TRBV7-2 to TRBJ2-1; 8 bases map to TRBD2. V lost 5 bases, J lost 6 bases, and 12 bases stayed unmatched. Germline CDR1 is SGHTA and CDR2 is FQGNSA. This CDR3 contains 16 residues. The CDR3 nucleotides read TGTGCCAGCAGCACGGACCCTGGACTAGCTTCCAATGAGCAGTTCTTC. This encodes CASSTDPGLASNEQFF. The variable domain in full, with the rest retrieved from reference TRBV7-2 and TRBJ2-1, is GAGVSQSPSNKVTEKGKDVELRCDPISGHTALYWYRQSLGQGLEFLIYFQGNSAPDKSGLPSDRFSAERTGGSVSTLTIQRTQQEDSAVYLCASSTDPGLASNEQFFGPGTRLTVL.

The chain combines TRBV6-5 with TRBJ2-1, with D tentatively TRBD2 (6 bases). V was cut by 6 bases and J by 9 bases, with 9 bases left in between. The length of the CDR3 is 11 residues. Germline loops: CDR1 MNHEY, CDR2 SVGAGI. The CDR3: CASRGGPEQFF. The CDR3, as DNA: TGTGCCAGCAGGGGGGGTCCTGAGCAGTTCTTC.

V is TRBV6-5 and J is TRBJ1-1, with TRBD1 matching over 7 bases. There are 14 residues in the CDR3. Germline CDR1 MNHEY, CDR2 SVGAGI. Unmatched junction bases numbered 2, after V lost 2 bases and J lost 2 bases. CDR3 residues: CASSYRGLNTEAFF. DNA of the CDR3: TGTGCCAGCAGTTACAGGGGGCTAAACACTGAAGCTTTCTTT.

V and J are TRBV6-1 and TRBJ2-7; D is possibly TRBD1 or TRBD2 (5 bases each). The V end was cut by 4 bases, the J end by 6 bases, with 19 bases between. Germline CDR1 is MNHNS and CDR2 is SASEGT. The CDR3 is 15 residues long. The CDR3 sequence: CASSGGRDRAIEQYF. The CDR3 DNA is TGTGCCAGCAGTGGGGGCCGGGACCGAGCGATCGAGCAGTACTTC.

The V and J genes are TRBV2 and TRBJ2-7, with TRBD2 matching over 8 bases. Trimming removed 3 bases from V and 0 bases from J; junction bases left unmatched: 1. In germline, CDR1 is SNHLY, CDR2 FYNNEI. The CDR3 is made up of 14 amino acids. The CDR3 reads CASSDGRASYEQYF. CDR3 nucleotide sequence: TGTGCCAGCAGTGACGGGAGGGCCTCCTACGAGCAGTACTTC.

CDR3 nucleotide sequence: TGTGCCAGCAGCTGGGACCTGGCCGGCAATGAGCAGTTCTTC. The encoded protein is CASSWDLAGNEQFF. The chain joins TRBV7-8 to TRBJ2-1; D is tentatively TRBD1 or TRBD2 (5 bases each). The CDR3 extends over 14 amino acids. In germline, CDR1 is SGHVS, CDR2 FQNEAQ. Trimming shortened V by 4 bases and J by 6 bases, and 13 bases separated the two germline ends.

This clone was observed a few times. The CDR3 DNA reads as TGTGCCAGCAGCTTGGGGCTAGCGGGAAGTGGGTACGAGCAGTACTTC. Translated, it gives CASSLGLAGSGYEQYF. The chain uses TRBV5-4 and TRBJ2-7; 9 bases match TRBD2. The CDR3 length is 16 residues. Germline V lookup: CDR1 SGHNT, CDR2 YYREEE (reference sequence). V lost 0 bases to trimming and J lost 4 bases; unmatched junction nucleotides: 8. Supplemented by reference TRBV5-4 and TRBJ2-7, the full variable domain reads ETGVTQSPTHLIKTRGQQVTLRCSSQSGHNTVSWYQQALGQGPQFIFQYYREEENGRGNFPPRFSGLQFPNYSSELNVNALELDDSALYLCASSLGLAGSGYEQYFGPGTRLTVT.

The chain carries TRBV27 and TRBJ1-2; D is possibly TRBD1 (5 bases). Germline V gene sequence: CDR1 MNHEY, CDR2 SMNVEV (reference sequence). The V gene lost 5 bases and the J gene lost 3 bases, with 19 bases spanning the gap. The CDR3 consists of 16 residues. The CDR3 loop is CASSPKGTESYYGYTF. CDR3 DNA: TGTGCCAGCAGTCCTAAGGGGACGGAATCTTACTATGGCTACACCTTC.

This sequence joins TRBV5-4 and TRBJ1-4; perhaps TRBD1 as D (5 bases). The CDR3 covers 16 residues. Trimming pared 4 bases from V and 7 bases from J, leaving 20 bases between. CDR1 and CDR2 from the germline V gene are SGHNT and YYREEE (reference sequence). The CDR3 bases are TGTGCCAGCAGCCAAGGGGTGTCTGGGCGCGGTGAAAAACTGTTTTTT. Protein product: CASSQGVSGRGEKLFF. The whole variable domain, filled in from reference TRBV5-4 and TRBJ1-4, reads ETGVTQSPTHLIKTRGQQVTLRCSSQSGHNTVSWYQQALGQGPQFIFQYYREEENGRGNFPPRFSGLQFPNYSSELNVNALELDDSALYLCASSQGVSGRGEKLFFGSGTQLSVL.

V is TRBV4-3 and J is TRBJ2-7; D not resolved. The V and J ends lost 1 base and 6 bases respectively, with 10 bases between them. CDR1 and CDR2 from the germline V gene are LGHNA and YSLEER. The CDR3 covers 13 residues. CDR3 protein: CASSQVRGAEQYF. The CDR3 coding sequence is TGCGCCAGCAGCCAAGTTCGCGGAGCCGAGCAGTACTTC.

V and J are TRBV7-9 and TRBJ2-1, with TRBD2 identical over 9 bases. The CDR3 is made up of 17 amino acids. V gave up 3 bases and J gave up 8 bases; unmatched junction bases: 14. Germline CDR1 reads SEHNR; CDR2 reads FQNEAQ (reference sequence). DNA of the CDR3: TGTGCCAGCAGCTTCTGGGGTAGCGGGAGAAATAAGGATGAGCAGTTCTTC. The encoded protein is CASSFWGSGRNKDEQFF.

This clone has only a few counts. CDR3 sequence (DNA): TGTGCCAGCAGCGGGACTAGCGGGAGATCTAGAGAGACCCAGTACTTC. This sequence encodes CASSGTSGRSRETQYF. The V and J genes are TRBV7-2 and TRBJ2-5, with 14 bases matching TRBD2. J gave up 4 bases and V 5 bases, and 6 bases lay outside the gene matches. Germline lookup yields CDR1 SGHTA and CDR2 FQGNSA. This CDR3 spans 16 amino acids.

V and J are TRBV6-1 and TRBJ1-2; possibly TRBD1 for D (6 bases). From germline, CDR1 is MNHNS and CDR2 SASEGT. This CDR3 is built from 12 residues. Trimming took 8 bases from V and 9 from J, leaving 16 bases between them. The CDR3 is CASDLRGHRYTF. CDR3 coding DNA: TGTGCCAGCGACCTCAGGGGTCACCGCTACACCTTC.

In DNA form, the CDR3 reads TGTGCCAGCAGTTACTCGAAGGGCAAAGTCGGGGAGCTGTTTTTT. Residues: CASSYSKGKVGELFF. V and J are TRBV6-5 and TRBJ2-2; D is uncertain. Trimming shortened V by 0 bases and J by 7 bases, and 12 bases separated the two germline ends. Germline CDR1 MNHEY, CDR2 SVGAGI. This CDR3 is built from 15 residues.

This clone was detected only once. At the DNA level, this CDR3 is encoded by other sequences in the same sample as well. This chain uses TRBV29-1 with TRBJ2-1; 9 bases match TRBD2. The length of the CDR3 is 13 residues. J lost 4 bases, V lost 4 bases, and 2 bases had no gene match. Per the germline V gene, CDR1 is SQVTM and CDR2 is ANQGSEA. CDR3 residues: CSVGSGSYNEQFF. The CDR3, as DNA: TGCAGCGTTGGTAGCGGGAGTTACAATGAGCAGTTCTTC.